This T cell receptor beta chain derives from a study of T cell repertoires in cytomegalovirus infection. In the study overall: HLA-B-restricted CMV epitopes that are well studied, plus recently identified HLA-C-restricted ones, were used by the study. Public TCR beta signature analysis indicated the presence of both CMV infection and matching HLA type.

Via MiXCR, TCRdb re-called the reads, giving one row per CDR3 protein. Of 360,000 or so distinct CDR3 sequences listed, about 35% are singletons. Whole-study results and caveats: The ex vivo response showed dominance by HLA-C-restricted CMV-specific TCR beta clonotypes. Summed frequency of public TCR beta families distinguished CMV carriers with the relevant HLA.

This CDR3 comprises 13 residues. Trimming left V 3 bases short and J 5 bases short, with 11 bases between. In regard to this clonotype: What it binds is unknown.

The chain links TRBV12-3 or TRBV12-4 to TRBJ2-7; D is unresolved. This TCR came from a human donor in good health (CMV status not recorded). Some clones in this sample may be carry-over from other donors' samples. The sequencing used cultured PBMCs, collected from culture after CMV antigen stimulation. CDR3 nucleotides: TGTGCCAGCAGTTTTGGGGTTCTGAACGAGCAGTACGTC. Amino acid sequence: CASSFGVLNEQYV.